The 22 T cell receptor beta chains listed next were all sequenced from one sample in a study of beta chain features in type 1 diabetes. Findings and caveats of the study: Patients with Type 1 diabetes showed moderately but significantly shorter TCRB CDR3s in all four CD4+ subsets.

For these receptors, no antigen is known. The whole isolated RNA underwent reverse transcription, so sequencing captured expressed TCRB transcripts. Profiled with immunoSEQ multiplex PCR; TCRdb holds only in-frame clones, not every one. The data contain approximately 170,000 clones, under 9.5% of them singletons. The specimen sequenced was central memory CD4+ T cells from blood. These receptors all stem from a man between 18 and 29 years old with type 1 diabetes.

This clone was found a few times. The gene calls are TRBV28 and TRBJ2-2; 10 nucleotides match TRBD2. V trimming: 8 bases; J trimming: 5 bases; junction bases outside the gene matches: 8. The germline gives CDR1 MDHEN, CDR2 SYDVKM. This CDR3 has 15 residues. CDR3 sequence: CASSSGSARTGELFF. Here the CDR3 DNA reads TGTGCCAGCTCTAGCGGGAGTGCCCGAACCGGGGAGCTGTTTTTT.

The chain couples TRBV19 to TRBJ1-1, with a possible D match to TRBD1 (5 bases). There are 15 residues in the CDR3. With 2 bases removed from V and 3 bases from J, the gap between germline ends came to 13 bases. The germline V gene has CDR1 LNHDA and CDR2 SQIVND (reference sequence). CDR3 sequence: CASSIQGGGYTEAFF. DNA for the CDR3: TGTGCCAGTAGTATACAGGGTGGAGGGTACACTGAAGCTTTCTTT. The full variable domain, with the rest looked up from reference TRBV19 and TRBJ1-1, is DGGITQSPKYLFRKEGQNVTLSCEQNLNHDAMYWYRQDPGQGLRLIYYSQIVNDFQKGDIAEGYSVSREKKESFPLTVTSAQKNPTAFYLCASSIQGGGYTEAFFGQGTRLTVV.

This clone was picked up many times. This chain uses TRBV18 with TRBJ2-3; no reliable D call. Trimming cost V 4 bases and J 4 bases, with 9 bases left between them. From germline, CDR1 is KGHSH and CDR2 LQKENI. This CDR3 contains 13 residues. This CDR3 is CASSQSTADTQYF. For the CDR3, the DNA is TGTGCCAGCTCACAGTCAACTGCAGATACGCAGTATTTT. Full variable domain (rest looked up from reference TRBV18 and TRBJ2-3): NAGVMQNPRHLVRRRGQEARLRCSPMKGHSHVYWYRQLPEEGLKFMVYLQKENIIDESGMPKERFSAEFPKEGPSILRIQQVVRGDSAAYFCASSQSTADTQYFGPGTRLTVL.

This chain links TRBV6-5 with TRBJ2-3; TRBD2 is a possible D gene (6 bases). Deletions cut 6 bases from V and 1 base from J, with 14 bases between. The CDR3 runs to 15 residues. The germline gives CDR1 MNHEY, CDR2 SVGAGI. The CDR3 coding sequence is TGTGCCAGCAGCTCGACGGGGGAGGGCACAGATACGCAGTATTTT. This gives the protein CASSSTGEGTDTQYF.

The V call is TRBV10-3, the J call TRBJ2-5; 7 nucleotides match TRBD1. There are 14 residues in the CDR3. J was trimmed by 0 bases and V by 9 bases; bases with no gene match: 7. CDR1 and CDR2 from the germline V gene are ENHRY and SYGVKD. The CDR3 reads CAIQGRADQETQYF. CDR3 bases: TGTGCCATACAGGGGCGGGCGGACCAAGAGACCCAGTACTTC.

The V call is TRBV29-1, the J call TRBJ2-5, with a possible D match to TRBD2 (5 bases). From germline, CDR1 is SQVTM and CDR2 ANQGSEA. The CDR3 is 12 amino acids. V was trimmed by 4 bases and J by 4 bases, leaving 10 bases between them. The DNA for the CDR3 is TGCAGCGTTGCGGGGTTAGGAGAGACCCAGTACTTC. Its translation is CSVAGLGETQYF.

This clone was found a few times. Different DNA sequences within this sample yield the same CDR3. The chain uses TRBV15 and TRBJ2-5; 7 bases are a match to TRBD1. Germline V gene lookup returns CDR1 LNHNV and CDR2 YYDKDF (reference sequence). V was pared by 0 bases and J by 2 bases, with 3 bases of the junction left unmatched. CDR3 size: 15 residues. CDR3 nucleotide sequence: TGTGCCACCAGCAGAGATCCGGGACAGCAAGAGACCCAGTACTTC. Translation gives CATSRDPGQQETQYF.

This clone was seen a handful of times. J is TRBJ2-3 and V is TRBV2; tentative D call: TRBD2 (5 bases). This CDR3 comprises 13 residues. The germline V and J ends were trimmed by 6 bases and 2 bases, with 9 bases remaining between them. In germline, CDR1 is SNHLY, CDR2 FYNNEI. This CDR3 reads CASRRGPTDTQYF. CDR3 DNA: TGTGCCAGCAGACGCGGGCCCACAGATACGCAGTATTTT.

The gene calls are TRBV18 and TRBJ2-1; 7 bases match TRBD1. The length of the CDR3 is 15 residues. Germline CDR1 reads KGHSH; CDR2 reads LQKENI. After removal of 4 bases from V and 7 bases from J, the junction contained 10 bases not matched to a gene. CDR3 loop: CASSQGQPSGNEQFF. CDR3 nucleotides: TGTGCCAGCTCACAGGGACAGCCCTCAGGGAATGAGCAGTTCTTC.

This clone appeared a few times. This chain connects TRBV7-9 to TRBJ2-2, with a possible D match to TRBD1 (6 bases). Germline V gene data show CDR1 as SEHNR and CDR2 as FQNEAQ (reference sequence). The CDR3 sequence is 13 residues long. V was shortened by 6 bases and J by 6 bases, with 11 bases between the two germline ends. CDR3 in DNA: TGTGCCAGCAGATACAGGGTTTCCGGGGAGCTGTTTTTT. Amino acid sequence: CASRYRVSGELFF. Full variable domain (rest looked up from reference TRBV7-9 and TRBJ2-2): DTGVSQNPRHKITKRGQNVTFRCDPISEHNRLYWYRQTLGQGPEFLTYFQNEAQLEKSRLLSDRFSAERPKGSFSTLEIQRTEQGDSAMYLCASRYRVSGELFFGEGSRLTVL.

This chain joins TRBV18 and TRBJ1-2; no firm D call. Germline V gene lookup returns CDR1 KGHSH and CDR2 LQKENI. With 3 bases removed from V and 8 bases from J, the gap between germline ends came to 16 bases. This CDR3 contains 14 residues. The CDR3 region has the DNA TGTGCCAGCTCACCTCAAGACACGCCGAGCGGCTACACCTTC. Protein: CASSPQDTPSGYTF.

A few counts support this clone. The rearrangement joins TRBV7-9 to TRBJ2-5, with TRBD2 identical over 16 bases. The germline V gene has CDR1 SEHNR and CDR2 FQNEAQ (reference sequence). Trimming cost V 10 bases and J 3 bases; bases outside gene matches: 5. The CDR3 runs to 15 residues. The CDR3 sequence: CAIGTSGRAEETQYF. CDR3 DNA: TGTGCCATCGGGACTAGCGGGAGGGCCGAAGAGACCCAGTACTTC.

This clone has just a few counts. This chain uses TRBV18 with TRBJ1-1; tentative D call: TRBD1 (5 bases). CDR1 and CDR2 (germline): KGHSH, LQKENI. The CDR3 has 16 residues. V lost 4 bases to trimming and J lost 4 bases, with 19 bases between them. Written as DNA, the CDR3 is TGTGCCAGCTCACGCATTTCGCCGGGTAGGGGCACTGAAGCTTTCTTT. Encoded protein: CASSRISPGRGTEAFF.

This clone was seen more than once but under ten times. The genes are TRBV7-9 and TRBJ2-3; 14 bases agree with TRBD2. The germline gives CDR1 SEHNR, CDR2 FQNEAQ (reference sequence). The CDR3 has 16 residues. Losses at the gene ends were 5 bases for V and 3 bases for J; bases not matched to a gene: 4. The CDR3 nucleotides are TGTGCCAGCAGCCAGACTAGCGGGGGGGCAACAGATACGCAGTATTTT. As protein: CASSQTSGGATDTQYF.

The CDR3 region has the DNA TGTGCCAGCTCACCAGGGAACAGGGCCACTGAAGCTTTCTTT. Encoded protein: CASSPGNRATEAFF. V gene TRBV18 combines with J gene TRBJ1-1; TRBD1 might be the D (6 bases). Trimming shortened V by 2 bases and J by 4 bases, and 11 bases separated the two germline ends. Per germline, CDR1 KGHSH and CDR2 LQKENI. The CDR3 spans 14 residues. The complete variable domain, with remaining parts taken from reference TRBV18 and TRBJ1-1, reads NAGVMQNPRHLVRRRGQEARLRCSPMKGHSHVYWYRQLPEEGLKFMVYLQKENIIDESGMPKERFSAEFPKEGPSILRIQQVVRGDSAAYFCASSPGNRATEAFFGQGTRLTVV.

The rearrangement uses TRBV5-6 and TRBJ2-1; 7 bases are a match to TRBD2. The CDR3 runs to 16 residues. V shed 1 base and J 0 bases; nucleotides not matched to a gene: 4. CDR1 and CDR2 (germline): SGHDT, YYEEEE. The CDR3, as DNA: TGTGCCAGCAGCTTGTTCGGGGGGAGCTCCTACAATGAGCAGTTCTTC. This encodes CASSLFGGSSYNEQFF. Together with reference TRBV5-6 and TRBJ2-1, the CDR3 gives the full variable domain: DAGVTQSPTHLIKTRGQQVTLRCSPKSGHDTVSWYQQALGQGPQFIFQYYEEEERQRGNFPDRFSGHQFPNYSSELNVNALLLGDSALYLCASSLFGGSSYNEQFFGPGTRLTVL.

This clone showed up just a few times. DNA for the CDR3: TGTGCCAGCAGCCCACAGGGTGGTTCCGGGACCCAGTACTTC. The encoded protein is CASSPQGGSGTQYF. The chain joins TRBV7-9 to TRBJ2-5; D is perhaps TRBD1 (6 bases). This CDR3 comprises 14 residues. V gave up 5 bases and J gave up 7 bases, with 17 bases separating them. Germline V gene lookup returns CDR1 SEHNR and CDR2 FQNEAQ (reference sequence). The full variable domain, rest sourced from reference TRBV7-9 and TRBJ2-5, is DTGVSQNPRHKITKRGQNVTFRCDPISEHNRLYWYRQTLGQGPEFLTYFQNEAQLEKSRLLSDRFSAERPKGSFSTLEIQRTEQGDSAMYLCASSPQGGSGTQYFGPGTRLLVL.

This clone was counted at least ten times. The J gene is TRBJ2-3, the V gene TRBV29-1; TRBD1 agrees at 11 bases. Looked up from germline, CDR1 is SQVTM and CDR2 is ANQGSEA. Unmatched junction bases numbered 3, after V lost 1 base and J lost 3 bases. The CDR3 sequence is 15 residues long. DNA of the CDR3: TGCAGCGTTGAAGGGGACAGGGGGTCAACAGATACGCAGTATTTT. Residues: CSVEGDRGSTDTQYF.

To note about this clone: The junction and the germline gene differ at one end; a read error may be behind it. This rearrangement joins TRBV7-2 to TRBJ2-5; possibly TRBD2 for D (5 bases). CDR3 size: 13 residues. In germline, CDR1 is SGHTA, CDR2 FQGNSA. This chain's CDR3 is CASSQVSGVNQYF. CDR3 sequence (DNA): TGCGCCAGCAGCCAAGTTTCCGGGGTGAACCAGTACTTC.

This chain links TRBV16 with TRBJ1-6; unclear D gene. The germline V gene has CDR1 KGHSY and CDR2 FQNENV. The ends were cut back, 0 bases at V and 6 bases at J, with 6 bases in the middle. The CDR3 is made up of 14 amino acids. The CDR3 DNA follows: TGTGCCAGCAGCCAATCGCGAGGTAATTCACCCCTCCACTTT. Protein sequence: CASSQSRGNSPLHF.

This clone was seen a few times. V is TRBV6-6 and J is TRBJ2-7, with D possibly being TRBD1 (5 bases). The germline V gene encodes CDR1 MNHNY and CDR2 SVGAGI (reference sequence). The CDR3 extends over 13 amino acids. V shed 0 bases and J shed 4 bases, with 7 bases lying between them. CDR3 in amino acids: CASSYSTVYEQYF. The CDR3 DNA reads TGTGCCAGCAGTTACTCGACAGTGTACGAGCAGTACTTC.

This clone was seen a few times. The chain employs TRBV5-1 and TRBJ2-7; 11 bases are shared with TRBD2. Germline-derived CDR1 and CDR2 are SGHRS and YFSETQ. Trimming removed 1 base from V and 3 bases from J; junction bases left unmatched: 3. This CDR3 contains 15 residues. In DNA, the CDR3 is TGCGCCAGCAGCTTGTCTGGGACTAGCGGCTACGAGCAGTACTTC. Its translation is CASSLSGTSGYEQYF.